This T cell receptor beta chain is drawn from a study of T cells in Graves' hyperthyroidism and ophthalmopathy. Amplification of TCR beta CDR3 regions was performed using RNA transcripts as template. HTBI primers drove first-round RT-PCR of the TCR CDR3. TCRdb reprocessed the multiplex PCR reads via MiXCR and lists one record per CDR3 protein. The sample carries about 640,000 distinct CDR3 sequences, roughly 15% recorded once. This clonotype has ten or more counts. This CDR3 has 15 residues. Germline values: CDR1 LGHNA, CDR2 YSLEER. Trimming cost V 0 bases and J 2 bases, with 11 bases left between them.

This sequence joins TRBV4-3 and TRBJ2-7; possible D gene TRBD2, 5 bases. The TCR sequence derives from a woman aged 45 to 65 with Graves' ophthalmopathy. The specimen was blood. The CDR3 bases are TGCGCCAGCAGCCAAGATACGGGGAACCCCTACGAGCAGTACTTC. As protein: CASSQDTGNPYEQYF.